The table lists the clone carrying this T cell receptor (beta chain) with a few counts. The method was immunoSEQ multiplex PCR; TCRdb's version includes in-frame clones alone and lacks a portion of them. The sample has approximately 2.5 million clones, 90% to 95% seen once. The data were taken from a study of shared clonotypes between healthy human individuals. Across the study: The plates for each donor numbered three CD4 naive, three CD4 memory, two CD8 naive and one CD8 memory.

CDR3 length: 14 residues. The germline V gene encodes CDR1 KGHSH and CDR2 LQKENI. V was clipped by 3 bases and J by 2 bases, with 10 bases between them. The clonotype originates from a young man in good health. Some clones in this sample may be carry-over from other donors' samples. The V and J genes are TRBV18 and TRBJ1-2, with D uncertain. The specimen sequenced was naive CD4+ T cells from PBMCs. Indicated subset: CD45RA+ positively selected. The CDR3 DNA sequence: TGTGCCAGCTCACCCCAAGACGGAAACTATGGCTACACCTTC. It specifies CASSPQDGNYGYTF.